This is a list of T cell receptor beta chains from one sample in a study of blood T cell repertoires in COVID-19. The table came from immunoSEQ multiplex PCR; TCRdb's copy has only in-frame clones and leaves some out. The data contain approximately 170,000 clones, approximately 90% of them singletons. The sequenced sample was peripheral blood. These receptor sequences come from a man in his thirties or forties with acute or convalescent COVID-19. Both conserved end residues are part of each CDR3. Each record gives: J gene, CDR3 length, V gene, CDR3 protein.

TRBJ2-7,13,TRBV7-3,CASSPRGPYEQYF
TRBJ2-3,14,TRBV6-5,CASRTGGLTDTQYF
TRBJ1-1,13,TRBV27,CASSLGRNTEAFF
TRBJ1-1,13,TRBV6-5,CASRRTGNTEAFF
TRBJ2-3,15,TRBV6-2/TRBV6-3,CASSTSGGATDTQYF
TRBJ2-7,13,TRBV11-2,CASSTGQYDEQYF
TRBJ2-3,13,TRBV18,CASSPGGTDTQYF
TRBJ2-1,14,TRBV5-4,CASFIRGSYNEQFF
TRBJ1-1,15,TRBV18,CASSPNGGVNTEAFF
TRBJ2-2,13,TRBV28,CASSLTGAGELFF
TRBJ1-2,16,TRBV27,CASSQLLRTGEYGYTF
TRBJ1-2,14,TRBV7-9,CASSLGQVVYGYTF
TRBJ2-3,13,TRBV11-3,CASSAPSSNTQYF
TRBJ1-1,13,TRBV7-7,CASSTSINTEAFF
TRBJ2-3,17,TRBV4-1,CASSQDTVDSYTDTQYF
TRBJ1-4,14,TRBV11-2,CASSFPQDFEKLFF